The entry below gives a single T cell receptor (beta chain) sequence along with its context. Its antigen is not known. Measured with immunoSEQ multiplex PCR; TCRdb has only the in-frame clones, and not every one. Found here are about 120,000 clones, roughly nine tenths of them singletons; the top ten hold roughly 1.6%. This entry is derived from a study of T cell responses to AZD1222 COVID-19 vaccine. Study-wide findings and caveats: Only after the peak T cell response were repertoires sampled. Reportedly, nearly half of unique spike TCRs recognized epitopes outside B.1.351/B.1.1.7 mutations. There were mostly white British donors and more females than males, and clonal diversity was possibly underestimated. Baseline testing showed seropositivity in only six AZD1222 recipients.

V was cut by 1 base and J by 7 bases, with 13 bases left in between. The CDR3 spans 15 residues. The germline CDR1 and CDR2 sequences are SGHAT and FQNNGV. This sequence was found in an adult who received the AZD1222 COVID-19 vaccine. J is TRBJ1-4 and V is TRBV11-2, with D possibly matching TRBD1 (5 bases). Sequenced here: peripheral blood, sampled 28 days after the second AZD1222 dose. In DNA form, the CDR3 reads TGTGCCAGCAGCTTAGGGGGCAGGCGTTTTGAAAAACTGTTTTTT. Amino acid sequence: CASSLGGRRFEKLFF.